These 16 T cell receptor beta chains were all obtained from the same sample, sequenced in a study of beta chain features in type 1 diabetes. Reverse transcribing all isolated RNA meant expressed TCRB transcripts were sequenced. The method was immunoSEQ multiplex PCR; TCRdb's version includes in-frame clones alone and lacks a portion of them. The sample holds about 900,000 clones, roughly 15% seen once. The sequencing sample was made of naive CD4+ T cells from blood. All receptors come from a woman aged 18-35 years in good health.

This clone was observed a handful of times. This chain connects TRBV28 to TRBJ2-5; TRBD1 agrees at 9 bases. J gave up 2 bases and V 6 bases, and 7 bases lay outside the gene matches. The CDR3 totals 15 residues. Germline CDR1 and CDR2: MDHEN and SYDVKM. CDR3 DNA sequence: TGTGCCAGCAGGGGAGGGGGACAGGGACAAGAGACCCAGTACTTC. As protein: CASRGGGQGQETQYF. Using reference TRBV28 and TRBJ2-5 for the parts outside the CDR3, the full variable domain is DVKVTQSSRYLVKRTGEKVFLECVQDMDHENMFWYRQDPGLGLRLIYFSYDVKMKEKGDIPEGYSVSREKKERFSLILESASTNQTSMYLCASRGGGQGQETQYFGPGTRLLVL.

The chain carries TRBV28 and TRBJ2-1; D might be TRBD2 (6 bases). The V end was cut by 6 bases, the J end by 8 bases, with 14 bases between. This CDR3 has 13 amino acids. CDR1 is MDHEN and CDR2 is SYDVKM in the germline V gene. CDR3 in amino acids: CASRPEGLYEQFF. For the CDR3, the DNA is TGTGCCAGCAGGCCGGAGGGCCTGTATGAGCAGTTCTTC.

This chain connects TRBV5-4 to TRBJ2-1, with D tentatively TRBD1 (6 bases). Between the trimmed V and J ends, which lost 2 bases and 2 bases, there was a span of 11 bases. CDR1 and CDR2 from the germline V gene are SGHNT and YYREEE (reference sequence). CDR3 length equals 15 residues. As DNA, the CDR3 is TGTGCCAGCAGCTTTCCCAGGGGCCCCTACAATGAGCAGTTCTTC. Its translation: CASSFPRGPYNEQFF. Supplemented by reference TRBV5-4 and TRBJ2-1, the full variable domain reads ETGVTQSPTHLIKTRGQQVTLRCSSQSGHNTVSWYQQALGQGPQFIFQYYREEENGRGNFPPRFSGLQFPNYSSELNVNALELDDSALYLCASSFPRGPYNEQFFGPGTRLTVL.

This clone was observed a handful of times. The chain recombines TRBV4-1 with TRBJ2-1; D may be TRBD2 (5 bases). CDR3 size: 17 residues. CDR1 is MGHRA, CDR2 YSYEKL, per germline. Trimming pared 3 bases from V and 0 bases from J, leaving 15 bases between. The CDR3 sequence: CASSQGWTVNSYNEQFF. In nucleotides, the CDR3 is TGCGCCAGCAGCCAGGGATGGACTGTCAACTCCTACAATGAGCAGTTCTTC.

This clone was detected only a few times. The V and J genes are TRBV15 and TRBJ2-3; 11 nucleotides match TRBD2. Germline trimming cut 5 bases from V and 2 bases from J; bases unmatched to any gene: 12. Germline V CDR1 and CDR2: LNHNV, YYDKDF (reference sequence). The CDR3 has 18 residues. CDR3 coding DNA: TGTGCCACCAGCCGAGCCCTAGCGGGAGGTTTAAACACAGATACGCAGTATTTT. This gives the protein CATSRALAGGLNTDTQYF. Complete variable domain (other parts from reference TRBV15 and TRBJ2-3): DAMVIQNPRYQVTQFGKPVTLSCSQTLNHNVMYWYQQKSSQAPKLLFHYYDKDFNNEADTPDNFQSRRPNTSFCFLDIRSPGLGDTAMYLCATSRALAGGLNTDTQYFGPGTRLTVL.

The gene calls are TRBV19 and TRBJ2-4; maybe TRBD2 (5 bases). The V gene lost 2 bases and the J gene lost 8 bases, with 19 bases spanning the gap. Per germline, CDR1 LNHDA and CDR2 SQIVND (reference sequence). The CDR3 covers 16 residues. As DNA, the CDR3 is TGTGCCAGTAGTATACGCCGGAGGCGCGAGGTGGACATTCAGTACTTC. Translating it yields CASSIRRRREVDIQYF.

This clone came up once. The V gene is TRBV19, the J gene TRBJ1-1; tentatively, D is TRBD1 (6 bases). V was trimmed by 7 bases and J by 9 bases, leaving 15 bases between them. Germline V gene sequence: CDR1 LNHDA, CDR2 SQIVND (reference sequence). The CDR3 covers 12 residues. CDR3 in DNA: TGTGCCAGTATAAACGACAGGAGAAAAGCTTTCTTT. This codes for CASINDRRKAFF.

The V gene is TRBV11-2, the J gene TRBJ2-7; a weak D match, TRBD1 (5 bases). The CDR3 spans 15 residues. Trimming pared 4 bases from V and 2 bases from J, leaving 15 bases between. CDR1 SGHAT and CDR2 FQNNGV come from the germline V gene. CDR3 region: CASSSREGPTYEQYF. The CDR3 nucleotides are TGTGCCAGCAGCTCCAGGGAAGGCCCCACCTACGAGCAGTACTTC.

V gene TRBV29-1 combines with J gene TRBJ2-4; 9 nucleotides align to TRBD2. The CDR3 is made up of 13 amino acids. Germline CDR1 and CDR2: SQVTM and ANQGSEA. Trimming at V came to 3 bases and at J to 9 bases, leaving 6 bases not matched to a gene. The CDR3 sequence is CSVERREGGIQYF. CDR3 sequence (DNA): TGCAGCGTTGAGCGGCGGGAGGGAGGCATTCAGTACTTC.

The chain uses TRBV29-1 and TRBJ2-7; tentative D call: TRBD2 (5 bases). Per germline, CDR1 SQVTM and CDR2 ANQGSEA. V shed 1 base and J shed 9 bases, with 10 bases lying between them. This CDR3 spans 11 amino acids. The CDR3 bases are TGCAGCGTTGAAGTTTTGGCGGGGCAGTACTTC. Protein product: CSVEVLAGQYF.

The V and J genes are TRBV18 and TRBJ2-4; possibly TRBD1 for D (5 bases). The CDR3 length is 15 residues. The germline V gene encodes CDR1 KGHSH and CDR2 LQKENI. Trimming pared 3 bases from V and 7 bases from J, leaving 16 bases between. The CDR3 is CASSPPNQGWNIQYF. In DNA, the CDR3 is TGTGCCAGCTCACCTCCTAACCAGGGATGGAACATTCAGTACTTC.

The sample holds a few counts of this clone. This chain joins TRBV6-5 and TRBJ2-4; D uncertain. Per germline, CDR1 MNHEY and CDR2 SVGAGI. This CDR3 is built from 13 residues. The V end lost 2 bases, the J end lost 8 bases, and 10 bases lay between the germline ends. The CDR3 spells CASSYDWRHIQYF. Written as DNA, the CDR3 is TGTGCCAGCAGTTACGATTGGAGACACATTCAGTACTTC.

V usage is TRBV27 and J usage is TRBJ1-1; TRBD1 agrees at 8 bases. Trimming at V came to 6 bases and at J to 1 base, leaving 4 bases not matched to a gene. The CDR3 consists of 14 residues. In germline, CDR1 is MNHEY, CDR2 SMNVEV (reference sequence). CDR3 sequence reads: CASRAGGRNTEAFF. The CDR3 DNA reads TGTGCCAGCAGGGCAGGGGGCCGGAACACTGAAGCTTTCTTT.

This clone was detected only a few times. The J gene is TRBJ1-6, the V gene TRBV27; D is possibly TRBD1 (5 bases). The length of the CDR3 is 17 residues. V was pared by 0 bases and J by 10 bases, with 19 bases between. In germline, CDR1 is MNHEY, CDR2 SMNVEV (reference sequence). The CDR3 coding sequence is TGTGCCAGCAGTTTATCTCGGGGGTCGGCATTGTCATCACCCCTCCACTTT. This translates into CASSLSRGSALSSPLHF.

This clone was seen a few times. V is TRBV7-9 and J is TRBJ2-7; 9 bases line up with TRBD1. This CDR3 spans 13 amino acids. From germline, CDR1 is SEHNR and CDR2 FQNEAQ (reference sequence). The trim removed 4 bases at V and 6 bases at J, leaving 4 bases unmatched. This chain's CDR3 is CASSWTGVSEQYF. The CDR3 DNA sequence: TGTGCCAGCAGCTGGACAGGGGTGAGCGAGCAGTACTTC.

V usage is TRBV10-3 and J usage is TRBJ2-5; maybe TRBD2 (7 bases). Trimming left V 4 bases short and J 1 base short, with 10 bases between. The CDR3 loop spans 14 amino acids. The germline V gene has CDR1 ENHRY and CDR2 SYGVKD. The CDR3: CAISVGGAQETQYF. The DNA for the CDR3 is TGTGCCATCAGTGTGGGGGGGGCCCAAGAGACCCAGTACTTC.